This T cell receptor beta chain derives from a study of technical replicates of blood from a few donors. Method: immunoSEQ multiplex PCR; TCRdb's copy keeps in-frame clones and lacks some. Of 75,000 or so clones detected, roughly 93% appear once; the ten largest clones hold 0.4% to 0.45%. The germline V gene encodes CDR1 SGHRS and CDR2 YFSETQ. V lost 0 bases to trimming and J lost 2 bases, with 9 bases between them. This CDR3 has 14 amino acids. The sample consisted of T cells isolated from PBMCs. V gene TRBV5-1 combines with J gene TRBJ2-7, with D possibly being TRBD1 (6 bases). The origin of this receptor is a human donor in good health. The CDR3 loop reads CASSLEQGPYEQYF. In nucleotides, the CDR3 is TGCGCCAGCAGCTTGGAACAGGGACCCTACGAGCAGTACTTC.